Each of the 10 T cell receptor beta chains below was sequenced from the same sample in a study of cytotoxic CD8 clonotypes in ibrutinib-treated CLL. The table came from immunoSEQ multiplex PCR; TCRdb's copy has only in-frame clones and leaves some out. The sample has about 140,000 clones; approximately 77% are singletons. Specimen: PBMCs, collected after 12 months of ibrutinib treatment. The receptors stem from a human donor with chronic lymphocytic leukemia.

This clone was seen just once. V and J are TRBV19 and TRBJ2-7; D remains unclear. CDR1 is LNHDA and CDR2 is SQIVND in the germline V gene (reference sequence). CDR3 size: 15 residues. Trimming shortened V by 3 bases and J by 2 bases, and 14 bases separated the two germline ends. CDR3 region: CASSIGRAPTYEQYF. As DNA, the CDR3 is TGTGCCAGTAGTATTGGCCGGGCCCCTACCTACGAGCAGTACTTC.

This chain uses TRBV4-1 with TRBJ2-1; no firm D call. The germline gives CDR1 MGHRA, CDR2 YSYEKL. The CDR3 contains 13 residues. V dropped 4 bases and J dropped 9 bases, with 13 bases sitting between them. The CDR3 loop is CASSPAAWSEQFF. CDR3 bases: TGCGCCAGCAGCCCGGCCGCGTGGAGTGAGCAGTTCTTC.

CDR3 nucleotide sequence: TGTGCCAGCAGCTTTGGGAGGGTAGGAGAGACCCAGTACTTC. Translating gives CASSFGRVGETQYF. The genes are TRBV11-3 and TRBJ2-5, with 7 bases lining up with TRBD2. Germline V gene data show CDR1 as SGHNT and CDR2 as YENEEA. The CDR3 consists of 14 residues. Trimming took 3 bases from V and 4 from J; bases not matched to a gene: 5.

The V call is TRBV11-2, the J call TRBJ1-2, with a tentative D call TRBD1 (5 bases). Germline-derived CDR1 and CDR2 are SGHAT and FQNNGV. V shed 5 bases and J shed 7 bases, with 11 bases lying between them. The CDR3 is 12 residues long. The CDR3 coding sequence is TGTGCCAGCAGCCAAGGGGTCTTTGGCTACACCTTC. This translates into CASSQGVFGYTF. The variable domain in full, with the rest retrieved from reference TRBV11-2 and TRBJ1-2, is EAGVAQSPRYKIIEKRQSVAFWCNPISGHATLYWYQQILGQGPKLLIQFQNNGVVDDSQLPKDRFSAERLKGVDSTLKIQPAKLEDSAVYLCASSQGVFGYTFGSGTRLTVV.

This clone was counted a single time. The CDR3 DNA is TGTGCCAGCAGTTACGCAGGACAGGGGACTGAAGCTTTCTTT. Translated: CASSYAGQGTEAFF. This rearrangement joins TRBV6-5 to TRBJ1-1, with 9 bases that match TRBD1. The V gene end was trimmed by 2 bases and the J gene end by 5 bases; junction bases not matched to a gene: 3. Per germline, CDR1 MNHEY and CDR2 SVGAGI. The CDR3 is 14 amino acids.

V and J are TRBV28 and TRBJ1-5; the D is unclear. The germline V gene encodes CDR1 MDHEN and CDR2 SYDVKM. Trimming cost V 2 bases and J 6 bases, with 14 bases left between them. The CDR3 loop spans 15 amino acids. CDR3: CASSLKPIWGQPQHF. The CDR3 DNA sequence: TGTGCCAGCAGTTTAAAACCTATATGGGGTCAGCCCCAGCATTTT. The complete variable domain, with remaining parts taken from reference TRBV28 and TRBJ1-5, reads DVKVTQSSRYLVKRTGEKVFLECVQDMDHENMFWYRQDPGLGLRLIYFSYDVKMKEKGDIPEGYSVSREKKERFSLILESASTNQTSMYLCASSLKPIWGQPQHFGDGTRLSIL.

This clone was picked up a small number of times. V and J are TRBV19 and TRBJ2-7; no definite D call. This CDR3 region has 14 residues. CDR1 is LNHDA and CDR2 is SQIVND in the germline V gene (reference sequence). Between the trimmed V and J ends, which lost 4 bases and 2 bases, there was a span of 12 bases. As DNA, the CDR3 is TGTGCCAGTAGTAAGGATTGGACGGCCTACGAGCAGTACTTC. This sequence encodes CASSKDWTAYEQYF.

This clone came up once. This chain joins TRBV4-1 and TRBJ2-7, with 9 bases identical to TRBD2. The CDR3 extends over 14 amino acids. The germline V gene encodes CDR1 MGHRA and CDR2 YSYEKL. V shed 3 bases and J 3 bases; nucleotides not matched to a gene: 3. The CDR3 DNA reads as TGCGCCAGCAGCCAGACTAGCGGAAACTACGAGCAGTACTTC. Protein: CASSQTSGNYEQYF.

This clone was recorded a few times. The chain uses TRBV7-9 and TRBJ2-7, with D perhaps TRBD1 or TRBD2 (5 bases each). There are 12 residues in the CDR3. V dropped 8 bases and J dropped 0 bases, with 8 bases sitting between them. From germline, CDR1 is SEHNR and CDR2 FQNEAQ (reference sequence). CDR3 coding DNA: TGTGCCAGCTGGGGGTCCTCCTACGAGCAGTACTTC. This gives the protein CASWGSSYEQYF. Based on the CDR3 plus reference TRBV7-9 and TRBJ2-7, the full variable domain is DTGVSQNPRHKITKRGQNVTFRCDPISEHNRLYWYRQTLGQGPEFLTYFQNEAQLEKSRLLSDRFSAERPKGSFSTLEIQRTEQGDSAMYLCASWGSSYEQYFGPGTRLTVT.

The chain uses TRBV6-1 and TRBJ1-4; possible D gene TRBD1, 6 bases. The CDR3 is 16 amino acids. V lost 1 base, J lost 8 bases, and 17 bases lay in between. Germline V CDR1 and CDR2: MNHNS, SASEGT. CDR3 residues: CASSEDRYREGEKLFF. DNA for the CDR3: TGTGCCAGCAGTGAAGACCGGTACAGGGAAGGCGAAAAACTGTTTTTT.